The 32 T cell receptor beta chains below were found in one sample sequenced in a study of blood T cell repertoires in COVID-19. Method: immunoSEQ multiplex PCR; TCRdb's copy keeps in-frame clones and lacks some. The sample records over 60,000 clones, approximately 83% being singletons. The sample comprised peripheral blood. The source is a man aged 35-49 years with acute or convalescent COVID-19.

The chain carries TRBV5-1 and TRBJ1-6; D is perhaps TRBD1 (6 bases). The V end was cut by 3 bases, the J end by 9 bases, with 22 bases between. Germline V gene lookup returns CDR1 SGHRS and CDR2 YFSETQ. The CDR3 covers 17 residues. The CDR3, as DNA: TGCGCCAGCAGCTCGGACAATGGACAGAGAGTAGGTTCACCCCTCCACTTT. Encoded protein: CASSSDNGQRVGSPLHF.

V usage is TRBV7-8 and J usage is TRBJ1-5, with unresolved D. Trimming took off 1 base at V and 11 bases at J, with 12 bases between the two ends. The CDR3 runs to 13 residues. From germline, CDR1 is SGHVS and CDR2 FQNEAQ. The CDR3 here is CASSLVRGSSQHF. In DNA, the CDR3 is TGTGCCAGCAGCTTAGTTCGAGGCTCGTCCCAGCATTTT.

This chain links TRBV7-3 with TRBJ2-7; 7 bases align to TRBD2. The CDR3 extends over 11 amino acids. V dropped 5 bases and J dropped 6; count of bases not matched to a gene: 1. Germline lookup yields CDR1 SGHTA and CDR2 FQGTGA. The CDR3 is CASSGGGEQYF. CDR3 bases: TGTGCCAGCAGCGGCGGGGGCGAGCAGTACTTC.

V and J are TRBV2 and TRBJ1-5; no reliable D call. The CDR3 sequence is 12 residues long. Germline values: CDR1 SNHLY, CDR2 FYNNEI. V was clipped by 7 bases and J by 6 bases, with 10 bases between them. The CDR3 DNA reads as TGTGCCAGCACGAGGGAAAGTCAGCCCCAGCATTTT. Its protein product is CASTRESQPQHF.

The sample holds one count of this clone. This chain links TRBV9 with TRBJ1-3, with 7 nucleotides matching TRBD1. Germline V lookup: CDR1 SGDLS, CDR2 YYNGEE. The V gene end was trimmed by 3 bases and the J gene end by 3 bases; junction bases not matched to a gene: 9. This CDR3 is 16 amino acids long. CDR3 in amino acids: CASSDRGGRDGNTIYF. In DNA form, the CDR3 reads TGTGCCAGCAGCGACCGAGGGGGCAGGGATGGAAACACCATATATTTT.

The chain couples TRBV18 to TRBJ1-2; a weak D match, TRBD1 (5 bases). Germline lookup yields CDR1 KGHSH and CDR2 LQKENI. The germline V and J ends were trimmed by 3 bases and 2 bases, with 7 bases remaining between them. The CDR3 runs to 13 residues. DNA for the CDR3: TGTGCCAGCTCACCGGGGGGGAACTATGGCTACACCTTC. Protein: CASSPGGNYGYTF.

The chain employs TRBV11-1 and TRBJ2-1; 8 bases match TRBD2. The germline V gene has CDR1 SGHAT and CDR2 FQDESV (reference sequence). The CDR3 consists of 15 residues. J was trimmed by 9 bases and V by 1 base; bases with no gene match: 8. The CDR3, as DNA: TGTGCCAGCAGCTTAGTCGGGGGGGTCGTTGGTGAGCAGTTCTTC. Translated, it gives CASSLVGGVVGEQFF.

The rearrangement joins TRBV15 to TRBJ1-1; 7 nucleotides agree with TRBD1. Germline V gene lookup returns CDR1 LNHNV and CDR2 YYDKDF (reference sequence). The CDR3 loop spans 14 amino acids. V lost 4 bases to trimming and J lost 5 bases; unmatched junction nucleotides: 7. The CDR3: CATSIATGRTEAFF. The CDR3 DNA reads TGTGCCACCAGCATCGCGACAGGGAGAACTGAAGCTTTCTTT.

This chain connects TRBV12-3 or TRBV12-4 to TRBJ2-1, with TRBD2 matching over 11 bases. CDR3 length: 13 amino acids. Trimming removed 6 bases from V and 10 bases from J; junction bases left unmatched: 5. The CDR3 DNA is TGTGCCAGCAGACTAGGGACTAGCGGCGAGCAGTTCTTC. Its protein product is CASRLGTSGEQFF.

V is TRBV5-4 and J is TRBJ2-2, with 10 bases fitting TRBD2. The CDR3 extends over 14 amino acids. V was clipped by 2 bases and J by 6 bases; unmatched bases: 1. Germline lookup yields CDR1 SGHNT and CDR2 YYREEE (reference sequence). CDR3: CASSFGLAAGELFF. Written as DNA, the CDR3 is TGTGCCAGCAGCTTCGGACTAGCGGCCGGGGAGCTGTTTTTT.

The CDR3 DNA sequence: TGTGCCAGCAGCCAAGCAGGGTTCACTGAAGCTTTCTTT. Its protein is CASSQAGFTEAFF. The chain carries TRBV3-1 (or the pseudogene TRBV3-2) and TRBJ1-1, with D possibly TRBD1 on 5 matching bases. The CDR3 loop spans 13 amino acids. The V end was cut by 1 base, the J end by 4 bases, with 7 bases between. Per germline, CDR1 LGHDT and CDR2 YNNKEL (reference sequence).

CDR3 coding DNA: TGTGCCAGCAGCAAAGACAGGGTCGAAAATTCACCCCTCCACTTT. Translating gives CASSKDRVENSPLHF. This rearrangement joins TRBV7-6 to TRBJ1-6; 7 bases line up with TRBD1. J was trimmed by 7 bases and V by 5 bases; bases with no gene match: 8. The CDR3 spans 15 residues. CDR1 and CDR2 from the germline V gene are SGHVS and FNYEAQ.

Only one count was recorded for this clone. The V gene is TRBV30, the J gene TRBJ2-7; D perhaps matches TRBD2 (6 bases). Per germline, CDR1 GTSNPN and CDR2 SVGIG (reference sequence). The CDR3 is 15 residues long. CDR3 sequence (DNA): TGTGCTTTGGAAGGAGGGACGGTAAGCTCCTACGAGCAGTACTTC. Residues: CALEGGTVSSYEQYF.

This chain links TRBV5-4 with TRBJ1-2; D is possibly TRBD1 (6 bases). Trimming took off 4 bases at V and 2 bases at J, with 12 bases between the two ends. The CDR3 covers 14 residues. CDR1 is SGHNT and CDR2 is YYREEE in the germline V gene (reference sequence). In nucleotides, the CDR3 is TGTGCCAGCAGCCCGTGGGGGGGCAACTATGGCTACACCTTC. This gives the protein CASSPWGGNYGYTF.

The V call is TRBV7-3, the J call TRBJ1-1; D may be TRBD1 (6 bases). The CDR3 consists of 14 residues. The V gene's germline CDR1 is SGHTA and CDR2 FQGTGA. V lost 4 bases and J 4 bases, leaving 13 bases between the germline ends. CDR3 loop: CASSSSAGATEAFF. DNA for the CDR3: TGTGCCAGCAGCTCGTCGGCGGGGGCCACTGAAGCTTTCTTT.

The CDR3 coding sequence is TGTGCCAGCAGCTTAGGGAGGGGTATAGCCTACGAGCAGTACTTC. It specifies CASSLGRGIAYEQYF. The chain is built from TRBV7-2 and TRBJ2-7; a weak D match, TRBD2 (6 bases). The V end lost 1 base, the J end lost 2 bases, and 12 bases lay between the germline ends. The CDR3 is 15 amino acids. Germline CDR1 is SGHTA and CDR2 is FQGNSA.

This clone occurred once. This chain links TRBV5-4 with TRBJ1-1, with TRBD1 as a possible D gene (6 bases). This CDR3 is built from 14 residues. Germline CDR1 reads SGHNT; CDR2 reads YYREEE (reference sequence). The V end lost 4 bases, the J end lost 1 base, and 11 bases lay between the germline ends. CDR3 nucleotides: TGTGCCAGCAGCCGCAGGGGTGAGAACACTGAAGCTTTCTTT. This gives the protein CASSRRGENTEAFF. The full variable domain, rest sourced from reference TRBV5-4 and TRBJ1-1, is ETGVTQSPTHLIKTRGQQVTLRCSSQSGHNTVSWYQQALGQGPQFIFQYYREEENGRGNFPPRFSGLQFPNYSSELNVNALELDDSALYLCASSRRGENTEAFFGQGTRLTVV.

The chain uses TRBV6-2 or TRBV6-3 and TRBJ1-2; no definite D call. CDR3 length: 12 residues. With 4 bases removed from V and 3 bases from J, the gap between germline ends came to 6 bases. Germline V CDR1 and CDR2: MNHEY, SVGEGT. Here the CDR3 DNA reads TGTGCCAGCAGTTCACAGCACTATGGCTACACCTTC. Residues: CASSSQHYGYTF.

The chain joins TRBV24-1 to TRBJ1-2; D remains unclear. Germline-derived CDR1 and CDR2 are KGHDR and SFDVKD. The V end lost 5 bases, the J end lost 6 bases, and 15 bases lay between the germline ends. The length of the CDR3 is 14 residues. The CDR3: CATSGGLGQHGYTF. In DNA form, the CDR3 reads TGTGCCACCAGTGGTGGGTTGGGCCAGCATGGCTACACCTTC.

The V and J genes are TRBV2 and TRBJ1-1; the D gene is possibly TRBD1 (5 bases). Trimming took 6 bases from V and 5 from J, leaving 22 bases between them. Germline lookup yields CDR1 SNHLY and CDR2 FYNNEI. The CDR3 length is 16 residues. The CDR3 is CASSDPVGRGDTEAFF. The CDR3 DNA follows: TGTGCCAGCAGCGACCCGGTGGGACGGGGGGATACTGAAGCTTTCTTT.

The chain uses TRBV15 and TRBJ2-2; D not certain. The V and J ends lost 1 base and 7 bases respectively, with 13 bases between them. The CDR3 is 15 amino acids. Germline V gives CDR1 LNHNV, CDR2 YYDKDF (reference sequence). The CDR3 nucleotides read TGTGCCACCAGCAGAGTACTAACTCCCGGCGGGGAGCTGTTTTTT. This gives the protein CATSRVLTPGGELFF.

This chain links TRBV12-3 or TRBV12-4 with TRBJ2-7, with D maybe TRBD2 (6 bases). V was clipped by 3 bases and J by 2 bases, with 8 bases between them. The CDR3 extends over 13 amino acids. CDR3 nucleotides: TGTGCCAGCAGTTTCGCGGGGCCCTACGAGCAGTACTTC. Its translation: CASSFAGPYEQYF.

The rearrangement joins TRBV30 to TRBJ1-2, with TRBD1 matching over 7 bases. Germline CDR1 reads GTSNPN; CDR2 reads SVGIG (reference sequence). V shed 4 bases, J shed 6 bases, and the junction held 14 bases outside the gene matches. This CDR3 spans 15 amino acids. CDR3 sequence reads: CAWKYRDRDLDGYTF. CDR3 coding DNA: TGTGCCTGGAAGTATCGTGACAGGGATCTTGATGGCTACACCTTC. The full variable domain, completed using reference TRBV30 and TRBJ1-2, is SQTIHQWPATLVQPVGSPLSLECTVEGTSNPNLYWYRQAAGRGLQLLFYSVGIGQISSEVPQNLSASRPQDRQFILSSKKLLLSDSGFYLCAWKYRDRDLDGYTFGSGTRLTVV.

The chain employs TRBV12-2 and TRBJ2-7; the D call TRBD1 from the table was never checked on the DNA. TRBV12-2 is recorded as a pseudogene. The CDR3 has 15 amino acids. CDR3 region: CASRLAPQGSHEQYF. CDR3 DNA: TGTGCAAGTCGCTTAGCGCCACAGGGCTCCCACGAGCAGTACTTC.

The J gene is TRBJ1-3, the V gene TRBV5-1, with a weak D call TRBD1 (5 bases). This CDR3 region has 17 residues. Trimming removed 3 bases from V and 0 bases from J, with 16 bases in between. Germline V gene data show CDR1 as SGHRS and CDR2 as YFSETQ. CDR3 nucleotide sequence: TGCGCCAGCAGCTCGTCTCTACAGGCCTTCTCTGGAAACACCATATATTTT. Residues: CASSSSLQAFSGNTIYF.

V usage is TRBV19 and J usage is TRBJ2-1; TRBD2 might be the D (5 bases). The germline V gene encodes CDR1 LNHDA and CDR2 SQIVND (reference sequence). V was pared by 0 bases and J by 13 bases, with 13 bases between. The CDR3 is 13 residues long. CDR3 loop: CASSIDRELGQFF. In nucleotides, the CDR3 is TGTGCCAGTAGTATAGATCGGGAACTAGGCCAGTTCTTC.

The chain has TRBV2 and TRBJ2-7; the D gene is possibly TRBD2 (5 bases). CDR1 and CDR2 (germline): SNHLY, FYNNEI. The V and J ends lost 4 bases and 3 bases respectively, with 7 bases between them. The CDR3 contains 12 residues. CDR3 DNA sequence: TGTGCCAGCAGTGTCGAGGGCTACGAGCAGTACTTC. Amino acids: CASSVEGYEQYF. Together with reference TRBV2 and TRBJ2-7, the CDR3 gives the full variable domain: EPEVTQTPSHQVTQMGQEVILRCVPISNHLYFYWYRQILGQKVEFLVSFYNNEISEKSEIFDDQFSVERPDGSNFTLKIRSTKLEDSAMYFCASSVEGYEQYFGPGTRLTVT.

The chain joins TRBV18 to TRBJ1-1; unclear D gene. Trimming pared 2 bases from V and 1 base from J, leaving 11 bases between. The CDR3 runs 15 residues. CDR1 KGHSH and CDR2 LQKENI come from the germline V gene. CDR3 sequence (DNA): TGTGCCAGCTCACCAGCGTCGAGGCCGAACACTGAAGCTTTCTTT. Its protein product is CASSPASRPNTEAFF.

The chain recombines TRBV30 with TRBJ2-3; the D is unclear. Germline-derived CDR1 and CDR2 are GTSNPN and SVGIG (reference sequence). CDR3 length equals 11 residues. V was shortened by 4 bases and J by 0 bases, with 2 bases between the two germline ends. The chain's CDR3 is CAWTSTDTQYF. The CDR3 nucleotides read TGTGCCTGGACTAGCACAGATACGCAGTATTTT.

The rearrangement uses TRBV7-8 and TRBJ1-1; D is unresolved. The CDR3 runs to 17 residues. With 1 base removed from V and 5 bases from J, the gap between germline ends came to 20 bases. CDR1 and CDR2 from the germline V gene are SGHVS and FQNEAQ. CDR3 sequence (DNA): TGTGCCAGCAGCTTAGAAGGTATCGTTGGCGGGAGAACTGAAGCTTTCTTT. It is translated as CASSLEGIVGGRTEAFF.

J is TRBJ2-5 and V is TRBV10-2, with unresolved D. The CDR3 covers 13 residues. Germline V gives CDR1 WSHSY, CDR2 SAAADI. V dropped 4 bases and J dropped 0 bases, with 6 bases sitting between them. This chain's CDR3 is CASSAVNQETQYF. CDR3 nucleotide sequence: TGCGCCAGCAGTGCAGTAAACCAAGAGACCCAGTACTTC.

This chain connects TRBV20-1 to TRBJ2-5; D is ambiguous. The CDR3 runs 11 residues. V lost 3 bases and J lost 5, with 7 bases in between. CDR1 and CDR2 (germline): DFQATT, SNEGSKA (reference sequence). CDR3: CSASYSETQYF. CDR3 coding DNA: TGCAGTGCTAGCTATTCGGAGACCCAGTACTTC.